This T cell receptor (beta chain) was captured in a study of blood T cells in healthy people across ages. Findings of the study overall: One million T cells yielded diversity estimates that were considered underestimates.

The use of a sample-barcoded 5' primer and a J-beta primer mix characterized a second PCR of 7 to 11 cycles. TCRdb called the 5' RACE reads again in MiXCR, with one record for every CDR3 protein. The sample holds under 1,100,000 distinct CDR3 sequences, roughly 24% seen once. V shed 4 bases and J shed 4 bases, with 13 bases lying between them. This CDR3 region has 14 residues. Germline CDR1 and CDR2: SGHRS and YFSETQ. A remark on this clonotype: Its antigen remains unknown.

The sample was also linked to a second study, of T cells of mothers and their children.

This TCR derives from a girl aged 2-9 years in good health. The rearrangement joins TRBV5-1 to TRBJ2-3, with D perhaps matching TRBD2 (7 bases). The sample comprised blood. DNA of the CDR3: TGCGCCAGCAGCAAGGTCGGGGGGCCAGATACGCAGTATTTT. It translates to CASSKVGGPDTQYF. The variable domain in full, completed from reference TRBV5-1 and TRBJ2-3, reads KAGVTQTPRYLIKTRGQQVTLSCSPISGHRSVSWYQQTPGQGLQFLFEYFSETQRNKGNFPGRFSGRQFSNSRSEMNVSTLELGDSALYLCASSKVGGPDTQYFGPGTRLTVL.